Listed here are 24 T cell receptor beta chains from one sample, sequenced in a study of T cells in Graves' hyperthyroidism and ophthalmopathy. Using RNA transcripts as the source, TCR beta CDR3 regions were amplified. In the first-round RT-PCR of the TCR CDR3, the HTBI primer set was used. TCRdb analysed the multiplex PCR reads with MiXCR anew, one entry per CDR3 protein. The sample holds about 560,000 distinct CDR3 sequences, 14% seen once. Sample: blood. These receptors were collected from a woman in her forties with Graves' hyperthyroidism.

This clonotype was detected many times. The CDR3 region is CASSLPTGQGASDEQFF. For the CDR3, the DNA is TGTGCCAGCAGCTTACCAACGGGACAGGGGGCATCAGATGAGCAGTTCTTC. The chain joins TRBV11-2 to TRBJ2-1, with TRBD1 matching 12 bases. This CDR3 contains 17 residues. V shed 2 bases, J shed 8 bases, and the junction held 10 bases outside the gene matches. The germline gives CDR1 SGHAT, CDR2 FQNNGV.

On this clonotype: This may be a read error: a much more frequent sequence differs by one nucleotide. The CDR3 reads CASSTLAGEDTQYF. The CDR3 bases are TGCGCCAGCAGCACCCTAGCGGGGGAGGATACGCAGTATTTT. The chain is built from TRBV5-1 and TRBJ2-3; 10 bases are shared with TRBD2. Germline V lookup: CDR1 SGHRS, CDR2 YFSETQ. After removal of 4 bases from V and 6 bases from J, the junction contained 5 bases not matched to a gene. The CDR3 totals 14 residues.

This clonotype was observed a handful of times. The chain joins TRBV6-1 to TRBJ2-2, with 8 nucleotides matching TRBD1. CDR1 and CDR2 (germline): MNHNS, SASEGT. J gave up 7 bases and V 4 bases, and 8 bases lay outside the gene matches. The CDR3 has 15 residues. In DNA form, the CDR3 reads TGTGCCAGCAGTGGACGGACAGGGTTCAACGGGGAGCTGTTTTTT. Protein: CASSGRTGFNGELFF.

This clonotype showed up many times. The chain couples TRBV5-8 to TRBJ2-7, with D possibly being TRBD1 (5 bases). The CDR3 is made up of 14 amino acids. V was pared by 4 bases and J by 6 bases, with 17 bases between. CDR1 is SGHTS, CDR2 YDEGEE, per germline. The CDR3 DNA sequence: TGTGCCAGCAGCCCGGACGAAGGGGTGGGCGAGCAGTACTTC. Protein: CASSPDEGVGEQYF. Full variable domain (outside the CDR3, taken from reference TRBV5-8 and TRBJ2-7): EAGVTQSPTHLIKTRGQQATLRCSPISGHTSVYWYQQALGLGLQFLLWYDEGEERNRGNFPPRFSGRQFPNYSSELNVNALELEDSALYLCASSPDEGVGEQYFGPGTRLTVT.

This clonotype was counted at least ten times. The chain carries TRBV20-1 and TRBJ2-2; D might be TRBD2 (5 bases). The CDR3 is 13 amino acids. Per germline, CDR1 DFQATT and CDR2 SNEGSKA (reference sequence). V gave up 0 bases and J gave up 5 bases, with 7 bases separating them. CDR3 coding DNA: TGCAGTGCTAGAGATCGGAGGACCGGGGAGCTGTTTTTT. This gives the protein CSARDRRTGELFF.

The V gene is TRBV19, the J gene TRBJ2-1, with D hard to call. The CDR3 runs 13 residues. Between the trimmed V and J ends, which lost 3 bases and 8 bases, there was a span of 11 bases. Germline loops: CDR1 LNHDA, CDR2 SQIVND (reference sequence). The CDR3 DNA reads TGTGCCAGTAGTATCGGAGCCTGGGATGAGCAGTTCTTC. Protein: CASSIGAWDEQFF.

This clonotype was recorded many times. V is TRBV3-1 and J is TRBJ1-6; maybe TRBD1 (5 bases). V lost 5 bases to trimming and J lost 3 bases, with 14 bases between them. Per germline, CDR1 LGHDT and CDR2 YNNKEL (reference sequence). CDR3 length: 16 amino acids. DNA for the CDR3: TGTGCCAGCAGCAAAACCCGGGACGGCTATAATTCACCCCTCCACTTT. This encodes CASSKTRDGYNSPLHF.

The table lists this clonotype with many counts. This chain joins TRBV7-8 and TRBJ2-7; 7 positions match TRBD2. Germline V CDR1 and CDR2: SGHVS, FQNEAQ. This CDR3 contains 14 residues. With V trimmed by 1 base and J by 3 bases, 3 bases remained unmatched. The CDR3, as DNA: TGTGCCAGCAGCTTAGGGCTAGCGGACTACGAGCAGTACTTC. Amino acids: CASSLGLADYEQYF.

This clonotype was observed many times. The chain recombines TRBV2 with TRBJ2-5; D unclear. V lost 4 bases and J lost 4, with 13 bases in between. CDR1 is SNHLY and CDR2 is FYNNEI in the germline V gene. This CDR3 has 14 amino acids. CDR3 nucleotide sequence: TGTGCCAGCAGTGTTGTTGGGTTTGGAGAGACCCAGTACTTC. It specifies CASSVVGFGETQYF.

This clonotype showed up many times. V and J are TRBV5-6 and TRBJ2-7, with D unclear. The CDR3 is made up of 14 amino acids. With 1 base removed from V and 0 bases from J, the gap between germline ends came to 8 bases. Germline CDR1 reads SGHDT; CDR2 reads YYEEEE. CDR3 bases: TGTGCCAGCAGCTTGTATCCGGGCTCCTACGAGCAGTACTTC. Protein: CASSLYPGSYEQYF. Using reference TRBV5-6 and TRBJ2-7 for the parts outside the CDR3, the full variable domain is DAGVTQSPTHLIKTRGQQVTLRCSPKSGHDTVSWYQQALGQGPQFIFQYYEEEERQRGNFPDRFSGHQFPNYSSELNVNALLLGDSALYLCASSLYPGSYEQYFGPGTRLTVT.

Points on this clonotype: A much bigger clone sits one base away, suggesting this may be a read error. The V and J genes are TRBV5-1 and TRBJ1-1, with 8 bases matching TRBD1. The CDR3 contains 16 residues. Germline V gene sequence: CDR1 SGHRS, CDR2 YFSETQ. Trimming took 1 base from V and 0 from J; bases not matched to a gene: 5. The CDR3 sequence: CASSLSGQGLNTEAFF. As DNA, the CDR3 is TGCGCCAGCAGCTTGAGTGGACAGGGACTGAACACTGAAGCTTTCTTT.

This clonotype has a handful of counts. The rearrangement links TRBV5-1 to TRBJ1-6; a weak D match, TRBD1 (5 bases). Trimming removed 4 bases from V and 5 bases from J, with 16 bases in between. CDR1 SGHRS and CDR2 YFSETQ come from the germline V gene. The length of the CDR3 is 16 residues. The CDR3 here is CASSQGRQGNNSPLHF. CDR3 coding DNA: TGCGCCAGCAGCCAAGGACGCCAGGGCAATAATTCACCCCTCCACTTT.

The sample holds many counts of this clonotype. The chain couples TRBV7-9 to TRBJ2-1, with TRBD2 matching over 10 bases. The junction had 9 bases not matched to a gene; V was cut back by 8 bases and J by 8 bases. This CDR3 has 14 amino acids. Germline CDR1 and CDR2: SEHNR and FQNEAQ (reference sequence). This chain's CDR3 is CASQPGLAPHEQFF. CDR3 DNA sequence: TGTGCCAGCCAACCGGGACTAGCGCCCCATGAGCAGTTCTTC.

This clonotype was observed at least ten times. V usage is TRBV3-1 and J usage is TRBJ2-1; D is perhaps TRBD2 (7 bases). The germline CDR1 and CDR2 sequences are LGHDT and YNNKEL (reference sequence). This CDR3 spans 15 amino acids. V was shortened by 1 base and J by 8 bases, with 15 bases between the two germline ends. The CDR3 DNA is TGTGCCAGCAGCCAAGCTCGCGGGGGCCCCTATGAGCAGTTCTTC. Amino acid sequence: CASSQARGGPYEQFF.

This clonotype was observed at least ten times. V usage is TRBV7-9 and J usage is TRBJ2-1; 7 nucleotides match TRBD1. The CDR3 sequence is 13 residues long. The junction had 5 bases not matched to a gene; V was cut back by 5 bases and J by 7 bases. CDR1 is SEHNR, CDR2 FQNEAQ, per germline (reference sequence). The CDR3 region is CASSGDRANEQFF. The CDR3 coding sequence is TGTGCCAGCAGCGGCGACAGGGCAAATGAGCAGTTCTTC.

V and J are TRBV27 and TRBJ1-2, with 8 positions matching TRBD1. Trimming took 2 bases from V and 7 from J; bases not matched to a gene: 9. This CDR3 spans 15 amino acids. The germline CDR1 and CDR2 sequences are MNHEY and SMNVEV (reference sequence). CDR3 amino acids: CASSLRWQGQGGYTF. The CDR3 region has the DNA TGTGCCAGCAGTTTAAGGTGGCAAGGACAGGGTGGCTACACCTTC.

In this sample, this clonotype turned up a few times. The chain carries TRBV5-6 and TRBJ2-5; 7 bases agree with TRBD2. The ends lost 6 bases at V and 5 bases at J; junction bases unmatched: 16. CDR1 SGHDT and CDR2 YYEEEE come from the germline V gene. This CDR3 region has 16 residues. CDR3 sequence: CASTLLSREMYETQYF. In nucleotides, the CDR3 is TGTGCCAGCACCCTTCTGTCGCGGGAGATGTACGAGACCCAGTACTTC.

This clonotype has a count of ten or more. J is TRBJ2-1 and V is TRBV12-3 or TRBV12-4, with TRBD1 matching over 8 bases. The V and J ends lost 7 bases and 4 bases, in that order; junction bases with no gene match: 9. The CDR3 runs 15 residues. The CDR3 is CASTLGQGSYNEQFF. CDR3 DNA: TGTGCCAGCACCCTCGGACAGGGTTCATACAATGAGCAGTTCTTC.

This clonotype was counted many times. CDR3: CASSLDPDNQPQHF. CDR3 sequence (DNA): TGTGCCAGCAGTTTAGACCCTGACAATCAGCCCCAGCATTTT. The chain carries TRBV28 and TRBJ1-5; no clear D. The length of the CDR3 is 14 residues. CDR1 is MDHEN and CDR2 is SYDVKM in the germline V gene. V was clipped by 2 bases and J by 3 bases, with 8 bases between them.

This clonotype was seen many times. This chain links TRBV18 with TRBJ1-1; no clear D gene. CDR3 length: 13 amino acids. Germline values: CDR1 KGHSH, CDR2 LQKENI. Trimming removed 6 bases at V and 0 bases at J, with 8 bases between. In nucleotides, the CDR3 is TGTGCCAGCTCCAATGATATGAACACTGAAGCTTTCTTT. The encoded protein is CASSNDMNTEAFF.

The rearrangement joins TRBV9 to TRBJ1-6; TRBD1 agrees at 8 bases. V lost 3 bases and J lost 9; bases outside the gene matches: 5. From germline, CDR1 is SGDLS and CDR2 YYNGEE. The length of the CDR3 is 14 residues. DNA for the CDR3: TGTGCCAGCAGCGGGACAGGGTATGGTTCACCCCTCCACTTT. Translation gives CASSGTGYGSPLHF.

V is TRBV30 and J is TRBJ2-7; the D gene is possibly TRBD1 (6 bases). The CDR3 covers 13 residues. Germline V gene lookup returns CDR1 GTSNPN and CDR2 SVGIG (reference sequence). The germline V and J ends were trimmed by 2 bases and 1 base, with 9 bases remaining between them. CDR3 region: CAWSQQGSYEQYF. The CDR3 DNA is TGTGCCTGGAGTCAGCAGGGGTCCTACGAGCAGTACTTC.

This clonotype was seen a handful of times. The CDR3 DNA is TGTGCCAGTAGTGTGGGACTAGAATCCTACAATGAGCAGTTCTTC. Translating gives CASSVGLESYNEQFF. The V call is TRBV19, the J call TRBJ2-1; 8 bases fit TRBD2. Germline assignment: CDR1 LNHDA and CDR2 SQIVND (reference sequence). The CDR3 extends over 15 amino acids. V lost 5 bases to trimming and J lost 1 base; unmatched junction nucleotides: 4.

The V call is TRBV5-1, the J call TRBJ1-2; D not resolved. Trimming shortened V by 1 base and J by 3 bases, and 13 bases separated the two germline ends. This CDR3 has 15 amino acids. CDR1 SGHRS and CDR2 YFSETQ come from the germline V gene. The CDR3 sequence is CASSLWSPNDYGYTF. In DNA, the CDR3 is TGCGCCAGCAGCTTGTGGTCGCCAAACGACTATGGCTACACCTTC.